The T cell receptor (beta chain) described here comes from a study of PD-1 blockade in mismatch repair-deficient tumors. Study findings and constraints: After pembrolizumab, tumor-resident clones rose rapidly, then generally contracted before radiologic responses.

Sequenced by immunoSEQ multiplex PCR; TCRdb stores in-frame clones only, minus some. Of about 16,000 clones in the sample, roughly 83% are singletons; the top ten hold over 15%. All patients were mismatch repair deficient, assessed by either PCR or immunohistochemistry. The TCR-sequenced patients were three responders to pembrolizumab. Germline loops: CDR1 SEHNR, CDR2 FQNEAQ (reference sequence). The CDR3 is 16 amino acids. Between the trimmed V and J ends, which lost 5 bases and 3 bases, there was a span of 18 bases. In the case of this clone: Its antigen is still unknown.

The specimen was PBMCs, collected before pembrolizumab treatment. The gene calls are TRBV7-9 and TRBJ2-3; a possible D gene is TRBD2 (5 bases). The sequence came from an adult with mismatch repair-deficient cancer. The CDR3 bases are TGTGCCAGCAGCCTACGCTCAGGACTGAGTACAGATACGCAGTATTTT. This sequence encodes CASSLRSGLSTDTQYF. Together with reference TRBV7-9 and TRBJ2-3, the CDR3 gives the full variable domain: DTGVSQNPRHKITKRGQNVTFRCDPISEHNRLYWYRQTLGQGPEFLTYFQNEAQLEKSRLLSDRFSAERPKGSFSTLEIQRTEQGDSAMYLCASSLRSGLSTDTQYFGPGTRLTVL.